This entry lists 22 T cell receptor beta chains sequenced from one sample in a study of T-cell reconstitution after alpha-beta-depleted transplantation in children. Unique molecular identifiers were incorporated during preparation of the TCRbeta library. TCRdb reprocessed the PCR reads with MiXCR, giving one entry per CDR3 protein. The sample carries hundreds of thousands of distinct CDR3 sequences, approximately 12% recorded once. Sequenced material: PBMCs, mostly from graft donor cells, taken 360 days after TCRalphabeta/CD19-depleted stem cell transplant. Receptors originate from a male patient aged 10 to 17 who had a stem cell transplant for acute myeloid leukemia, so the T cells may come from the graft donor.

This rearrangement joins TRBV9 to TRBJ2-3; TRBD1 is a possible D gene (5 bases). CDR3 length equals 14 residues. The germline gives CDR1 SGDLS, CDR2 YYNGEE. Trimming removed 0 bases at V and 6 bases at J, with 11 bases between. In DNA form, the CDR3 reads TGTGCCAGCAGCGTAGGCACCAGGGTGGATACGCAGTATTTT. As protein: CASSVGTRVDTQYF.

The sample holds many counts of this clonotype. The genes are TRBV7-2 and TRBJ2-3; TRBD2 agrees at 7 bases. The CDR3 runs 15 residues. Trimming cost V 6 bases and J 0 bases; bases outside gene matches: 6. Germline V gives CDR1 SGHTA, CDR2 FQGNSA. The CDR3 spells CASSLGGASTDTQYF. CDR3 nucleotide sequence: TGTGCCAGCAGTTTGGGAGGGGCTAGCACAGATACGCAGTATTTT.

This chain connects TRBV29-1 to TRBJ2-5; D is perhaps TRBD1 (7 bases). Trimming pared 5 bases from V and 5 bases from J, leaving 15 bases between. Germline CDR1 reads SQVTM; CDR2 reads ANQGSEA. The CDR3 loop spans 13 amino acids. This CDR3 reads CSVTGAGLETQYF. The CDR3 region has the DNA TGCAGCGTTACAGGGGCGGGGCTGGAGACCCAGTACTTC.

The rearrangement joins TRBV19 to TRBJ2-7; TRBD2 matches 9 bases. This CDR3 spans 15 amino acids. Germline CDR1 LNHDA, CDR2 SQIVND (reference sequence). The V and J ends lost 1 base and 3 bases, in that order; junction bases with no gene match: 4. CDR3 coding DNA: TGTGCCAGTAGTATAGTGCTAGCGGGATTCTACGAGCAGTACTTC. Its protein is CASSIVLAGFYEQYF.

The chain couples TRBV28 to TRBJ1-1; 9 positions match TRBD1. V shed 6 bases and J 12 bases; nucleotides not matched to a gene: 14. The CDR3 sequence is 14 residues long. CDR1 MDHEN and CDR2 SYDVKM come from the germline V gene. The CDR3 bases are TGTGCCAGCAGAACCAGACAGGGGGGAGGATATTCTTTCTTT. Amino acid sequence: CASRTRQGGGYSFF.

This clonotype was counted ten times or more. V is TRBV12-3 or TRBV12-4 and J is TRBJ2-7; D possibly corresponds to TRBD2 (5 bases). There are 15 residues in the CDR3. Trimming stripped 3 bases from V and 0 bases from J, with 12 bases between. CDR3 coding DNA: TGTGCCAGCAGTTTCGGGGTGTCCACCTCCTACGAGCAGTACTTC. Translating gives CASSFGVSTSYEQYF.

Notes on this clonotype: A much bigger clone sits one base away, suggesting this may be a read error. The gene calls are TRBV28 and TRBJ2-7, with TRBD1 matching over 8 bases. The V segment lost 6 bases and the J segment 4 bases; nucleotides outside the gene matches: 14. The CDR3 runs to 16 residues. Looked up from germline, CDR1 is MDHEN and CDR2 is SYDVKM. For the CDR3, the DNA is TGTGCCAGCAGATATAGCGACAGGGGATTAGGATACGAGCAGTACTTC. Translated, it gives CASRYSDRGLGYEQYF.

This clonotype was picked up a small number of times. The chain uses TRBV9 and TRBJ2-3; 10 bases match TRBD2. Trimming at V came to 2 bases and at J to 3 bases, leaving 3 bases not matched to a gene. Germline V gene data show CDR1 as SGDLS and CDR2 as YYNGEE. This CDR3 spans 15 amino acids. Written as DNA, the CDR3 is TGTGCCAGCAGCGTGGCTAGCGGGAGTACAGATACGCAGTATTTT. Its protein product is CASSVASGSTDTQYF.

The chain joins TRBV10-2 to TRBJ2-5; D is unclear. The CDR3 is made up of 15 amino acids. Trimming left V 6 bases short and J 5 bases short, with 19 bases between. The V gene's germline CDR1 is WSHSY and CDR2 SAAADI. CDR3: CASSPVSYGSETQYF. The CDR3 DNA sequence: TGCGCCAGCAGCCCAGTTTCCTATGGAAGTGAGACCCAGTACTTC.

The chain carries TRBV6-2 or TRBV6-3 and TRBJ2-7; 10 nucleotides line up with TRBD1. After removal of 5 bases from V and 5 bases from J, the junction contained 6 bases not matched to a gene. The CDR3 loop spans 14 amino acids. The germline V gene has CDR1 MNHEY and CDR2 SVGEGT. Here the CDR3 DNA reads TGTGCCAGCAGTCGCGACAGGGGGCCCAACGAGCAGTACTTC. As protein: CASSRDRGPNEQYF.

The chain couples TRBV4-2 to TRBJ1-1, with 9 bases identical to TRBD1. The CDR3 runs to 15 residues. The ends lost 4 bases at V and 4 bases at J; junction bases unmatched: 7. Germline assignment: CDR1 LGHNA and CDR2 YNFKEQ. The DNA of the CDR3 is TGTGCCAGCAGCCTAACAGGGGGCGCGAGCACTGAAGCTTTCTTT. Translating it yields CASSLTGGASTEAFF.

The chain links TRBV28 to TRBJ2-7; D is ambiguous. The V end was cut by 3 bases, the J end by 0 bases, with 12 bases between. The CDR3 extends over 15 amino acids. Germline assignment: CDR1 MDHEN and CDR2 SYDVKM. The CDR3 sequence is CASSFSRGSSYEQYF. CDR3 nucleotide sequence: TGTGCCAGCAGTTTTTCTCGCGGATCCTCCTACGAGCAGTACTTC. Variable domain in full (rest from reference TRBV28 and TRBJ2-7): DVKVTQSSRYLVKRTGEKVFLECVQDMDHENMFWYRQDPGLGLRLIYFSYDVKMKEKGDIPEGYSVSREKKERFSLILESASTNQTSMYLCASSFSRGSSYEQYFGPGTRLTVT.

The CDR3 here is CASAAGESYNEQFF. CDR3 in DNA: TGTGCCTCCGCGGCGGGAGAAAGCTACAATGAGCAGTTCTTC. The chain uses TRBV6-7 and TRBJ2-1, with TRBD2 matching 7 bases. TRBV6-7 is marked as an open reading frame, function uncertain. V lost 11 bases, J lost 3 bases, and 10 bases stayed unmatched. This CDR3 region has 14 residues.

The sample holds a few counts of this clonotype. This chain joins TRBV3-1 and TRBJ2-5; 7 nucleotides match TRBD2. The germline gives CDR1 LGHDT, CDR2 YNNKEL (reference sequence). V trimming: 7 bases; J trimming: 4 bases; junction bases outside the gene matches: 12. CDR3 length equals 15 residues. The CDR3 loop is CASTLGLLKGETQYF. The CDR3 nucleotides read TGTGCCAGCACTCTGGGACTATTAAAGGGAGAGACCCAGTACTTC.

CDR3 DNA: TGCAGTGCCCCCCGACTAGCGGACACAGATACGCAGTATTTT. Translated, it gives CSAPRLADTDTQYF. The genes are TRBV20-1 and TRBJ2-3; 9 bases match TRBD2. V lost 6 bases, J lost 2 bases, and 6 bases stayed unmatched. The CDR3 is 14 amino acids. Germline V CDR1 and CDR2: DFQATT, SNEGSKA (reference sequence).

J is TRBJ2-3 and V is TRBV6-5, with D unclear. V shed 2 bases and J shed 10 bases, with 22 bases lying between them. The germline V gene has CDR1 MNHEY and CDR2 SVGAGI. The CDR3 runs to 16 residues. CDR3 sequence reads: CASSYARQPRFPSQYF. The CDR3 DNA sequence: TGTGCCAGCAGTTACGCCCGACAACCCCGTTTCCCTTCGCAGTATTTT.

This clonotype was recorded many times. The chain combines TRBV7-2 with TRBJ2-7; the D is unclear. V lost 2 bases, J lost 0 bases, and 2 bases lay in between. This CDR3 has 12 residues. Germline V gene lookup returns CDR1 SGHTA and CDR2 FQGNSA. In DNA, the CDR3 is TGTGCCAGCAGCTTAAGCTCCTACGAGCAGTACTTC. Protein product: CASSLSSYEQYF.

This clonotype was seen only a few times. This chain links TRBV11-2 with TRBJ2-7, with D possibly TRBD2 on 5 matching bases. The length of the CDR3 is 13 residues. Germline V lookup: CDR1 SGHAT, CDR2 FQNNGV. V was cut by 0 bases and J by 7 bases, with 10 bases left in between. Here the CDR3 DNA reads TGTGCCAGCAGCTTAGAGTTTCCGGGAGAGCAGTACTTC. Encoded protein: CASSLEFPGEQYF.

V gene TRBV20-1 combines with J gene TRBJ2-1, with TRBD2 identical over 7 bases. The trim removed 1 base at V and 4 bases at J, leaving 10 bases unmatched. This CDR3 spans 16 amino acids. Germline V gene lookup returns CDR1 DFQATT and CDR2 SNEGSKA (reference sequence). In nucleotides, the CDR3 is TGCAGTGCTAGAGCGCTTCGGGCTAGCGGTTACAATGAGCAGTTCTTC. Amino acids: CSARALRASGYNEQFF.

This clonotype was recorded many times. V is TRBV15 and J is TRBJ2-5; D may be TRBD2 (6 bases). The CDR3 totals 13 residues. From germline, CDR1 is LNHNV and CDR2 YYDKDF (reference sequence). The V end lost 8 bases, the J end lost 0 bases, and 10 bases lay between the germline ends. CDR3 DNA: TGTGCCACCGGGGAGGCAGACCAAGAGACCCAGTACTTC. This translates into CATGEADQETQYF.

V gene TRBV7-2 combines with J gene TRBJ2-2; D remains unclear. V dropped 5 bases and J dropped 3 bases, with 13 bases sitting between them. Germline values: CDR1 SGHTA, CDR2 FQGNSA. The CDR3 consists of 15 residues. DNA for the CDR3: TGTGCCAGCAGCCTAGTGGTTTTCGACACCGGGGAGCTGTTTTTT. As protein: CASSLVVFDTGELFF.

V gene TRBV4-3 combines with J gene TRBJ2-3; tentative D call: TRBD2 (7 bases). Germline loops: CDR1 LGHNA, CDR2 YSLEER. This CDR3 comprises 20 residues. Trimming removed 10 bases from V and 2 bases from J, with 34 bases in between. As DNA, the CDR3 is TGCGCCACCCGTTTACGTTCCTTGGGCGTGGGGGGGCAACCCACAGATACGCAGTATTTT. Residues: CATRLRSLGVGGQPTDTQYF.